These 30 T cell receptor beta chains came from one sample sequenced in a study of blood T cell repertoires in COVID-19. The method was immunoSEQ multiplex PCR; TCRdb's version includes in-frame clones alone and lacks a portion of them. Here the sample spans more than 300,000 clones, over 75% being singletons. Sequenced sample: peripheral blood. Every receptor here comes from a woman aged 25 to 39 with COVID-19, enrolled during active disease.

The genes are TRBV10-2 and TRBJ2-5; no firm D call. V was cut by 3 bases and J by 5 bases, with 13 bases left in between. CDR3 size: 14 residues. CDR1 and CDR2 (germline): WSHSY, SAAADI. CDR3 bases: TGCGCCAGCAGTGAAGAAGGAGTCTGGGAGACCCAGTACTTC. It yields the protein CASSEEGVWETQYF.

This chain joins TRBV18 and TRBJ1-3; tentatively, D is TRBD1 (6 bases). The CDR3 runs to 15 residues. Per the germline V gene, CDR1 is KGHSH and CDR2 is LQKENI. The V end was cut by 6 bases, the J end by 4 bases, with 16 bases between. CDR3 amino acids: CASSPAGARGNTIYF. The CDR3, as DNA: TGTGCCAGCTCCCCCGCGGGGGCGCGAGGAAACACCATATATTTT.

The chain is built from TRBV7-9 and TRBJ1-2, with TRBD1 matching 9 bases. After removal of 5 bases from V and 7 bases from J, the junction contained 11 bases not matched to a gene. Looked up from germline, CDR1 is SEHNR and CDR2 is FQNEAQ (reference sequence). The length of the CDR3 is 15 residues. The CDR3 is CASSPTGGVGTGYTF. Here the CDR3 DNA reads TGTGCCAGCAGCCCTACAGGGGGCGTGGGTACTGGCTACACCTTC.

This chain links TRBV11-3 with TRBJ2-5, with 8 bases fitting TRBD1. This CDR3 contains 15 residues. CDR1 and CDR2 (germline): SGHNT, YENEEA. The J segment lost 3 bases and the V segment lost 3 bases, leaving 6 bases of the junction unmatched. The CDR3 bases are TGTGCCAGCAGCTTGGGGGACAGGCCCGAAGAGACCCAGTACTTC. Translating it yields CASSLGDRPEETQYF.

V usage is TRBV2 and J usage is TRBJ2-3, with D possibly being TRBD1 (6 bases). Per germline, CDR1 SNHLY and CDR2 FYNNEI. This CDR3 has 12 amino acids. Trimming removed 5 bases at V and 5 bases at J, with 8 bases between. Here the CDR3 reads CASSLGGDTQYF. The CDR3 bases are TGTGCCAGCAGTTTAGGGGGAGATACGCAGTATTTT.

The V call is TRBV6-5, the J call TRBJ1-2; TRBD1 matches 9 bases. Germline CDR1 is MNHEY and CDR2 is SVGAGI. The junction had 5 bases not matched to a gene; V was cut back by 5 bases and J by 4 bases. The CDR3 has 14 residues. The CDR3 is CASSTTGGSYGYTF. For the CDR3, the DNA is TGTGCCAGCAGTACTACAGGGGGCTCCTATGGCTACACCTTC.

The rearrangement uses TRBV29-1 and TRBJ2-1, with TRBD2 as a possible D gene (5 bases). Germline V lookup: CDR1 SQVTM, CDR2 ANQGSEA. Trimming removed 8 bases from V and 0 bases from J, with 8 bases in between. CDR3 length: 12 amino acids. CDR3: CSPRDSYNEQFF. Here the CDR3 DNA reads TGCAGCCCCCGGGACTCCTACAATGAGCAGTTCTTC.

The chain carries TRBV7-6 and TRBJ2-7, with D possibly being TRBD2 (7 bases). Germline V gene data show CDR1 as SGHVS and CDR2 as FNYEAQ. There are 15 residues in the CDR3. Deletions cut 5 bases from V and 1 base from J, with 15 bases between. CDR3 loop: CASSIEGGASYEQYF. CDR3 DNA: TGTGCCAGCAGCATCGAAGGGGGGGCTTCCTACGAGCAGTACTTC.

The genes are TRBV5-1 and TRBJ2-5; no clear D. CDR3 size: 12 residues. Germline CDR1 SGHRS, CDR2 YFSETQ. Trimming left V 0 bases short and J 4 bases short, with 4 bases between. DNA for the CDR3: TGCGCCAGCAGCTTGGACGGAGAGACCCAGTACTTC. Protein sequence: CASSLDGETQYF.

The chain recombines TRBV5-1 with TRBJ2-5, with D maybe TRBD1 (7 bases). The germline V gene encodes CDR1 SGHRS and CDR2 YFSETQ. V was cut by 4 bases and J by 0 bases, with 16 bases left in between. CDR3 length: 16 amino acids. In DNA form, the CDR3 reads TGCGCCAGCAGCCCAGGGGGTAGCGGATACCAAGAGACCCAGTACTTC. Amino acids: CASSPGGSGYQETQYF.

A few counts support this clone. The J gene is TRBJ2-3, the V gene TRBV6-1, with 14 bases fitting TRBD2. With V trimmed by 2 bases and J by 5 bases, 9 bases remained unmatched. CDR1 and CDR2 (germline): MNHNS, SASEGT. CDR3 size: 18 residues. CDR3 in DNA: TGTGCCAGCAGTGAAACTCCGGGACTAGCGGGAGTTAAAGATACGCAGTATTTT. It translates to CASSETPGLAGVKDTQYF.

The genes are TRBV4-3 and TRBJ2-7; D call uncertain. The germline V and J ends were trimmed by 0 bases and 3 bases, with 9 bases remaining between them. The CDR3 is 14 residues long. The germline CDR1 and CDR2 sequences are LGHNA and YSLEER. CDR3 in amino acids: CASSQERLYYEQYF. For the CDR3, the DNA is TGCGCCAGCAGCCAAGAGCGGCTATACTACGAGCAGTACTTC.

In its sample, this clone was seen a few times. The V gene is TRBV5-5, the J gene TRBJ2-7, with 10 bases fitting TRBD2. The CDR3 is made up of 15 amino acids. Germline V CDR1 and CDR2: SGHKS, YYEKEE (reference sequence). After removal of 0 bases from V and 7 bases from J, the junction contained 7 bases not matched to a gene. In DNA form, the CDR3 reads TGTGCCAGCAGCTTGGCCGTAGCGGGAGGTGATGAGCAGTACTTC. Its translation is CASSLAVAGGDEQYF. The variable domain in full, with the rest retrieved from reference TRBV5-5 and TRBJ2-7, is DAGVTQSPTHLIKTRGQQVTLRCSPISGHKSVSWYQQVLGQGPQFIFQYYEKEERGRGNFPDRFSARQFPNYSSELNVNALLLGDSALYLCASSLAVAGGDEQYFGPGTRLTVT.

The V and J genes are TRBV27 and TRBJ1-5; 9 bases line up with TRBD1. This CDR3 is 12 amino acids long. Trimming removed 10 bases from V and 4 bases from J; junction bases left unmatched: 2. CDR1 and CDR2 from the germline V gene are MNHEY and SMNVEV (reference sequence). The CDR3 region is CATGQGNQPQHF. The CDR3 DNA reads TGTGCCACCGGACAGGGGAATCAGCCCCAGCATTTT.

This chain joins TRBV3-1 (or the pseudogene TRBV3-2) and TRBJ1-6; weak D call: TRBD1 (5 bases). This CDR3 is built from 15 residues. Trimming shortened V by 4 bases and J by 9 bases, and 16 bases separated the two germline ends. Germline CDR1 LGHDT, CDR2 YNNKEL (reference sequence). CDR3 sequence (DNA): TGTGCCAGCAGCCCGGAGGAGGGGAGGGCTTCACCCCTCCACTTT. Protein product: CASSPEEGRASPLHF.

This chain uses TRBV27 with TRBJ2-1; 7 nucleotides match TRBD2. This CDR3 is built from 13 residues. J lost 0 bases, V lost 8 bases, and 1 base had no gene match. Looked up from germline, CDR1 is MNHEY and CDR2 is SMNVEV (reference sequence). The DNA of the CDR3 is TGTGCCAGCGGGGACTACTCCTACAATGAGCAGTTCTTC. Translation gives CASGDYSYNEQFF.

V gene TRBV29-1 combines with J gene TRBJ2-5; 11 bases match TRBD1. The CDR3 totals 13 residues. V shed 7 bases and J 5 bases; nucleotides not matched to a gene: 6. CDR1 is SQVTM, CDR2 ANQGSEA, per germline. CDR3 loop: CSGTGGASETQYF. The CDR3 coding sequence is TGCAGCGGGACAGGGGGCGCCTCGGAGACCCAGTACTTC.

The rearrangement links TRBV28 to TRBJ1-1, with D tentatively TRBD1 (5 bases). This CDR3 has 13 amino acids. V was pared by 6 bases and J by 5 bases, with 13 bases between. Per the germline V gene, CDR1 is MDHEN and CDR2 is SYDVKM. CDR3 bases: TGTGCCAGCAGATCAATTCCAGGGACTGAAGCTTTCTTT. Amino acid sequence: CASRSIPGTEAFF.

The chain recombines TRBV7-9 with TRBJ2-6, with a tentative D call TRBD1 (6 bases). CDR1 is SEHNR and CDR2 is FQNEAQ in the germline V gene (reference sequence). V was clipped by 3 bases and J by 2 bases, with 11 bases between them. There are 16 residues in the CDR3. The CDR3 protein is CASSFLQGAGANVLTF. CDR3 DNA sequence: TGTGCCAGCAGCTTCCTACAGGGAGCTGGGGCCAACGTCCTGACTTTC.

The rearrangement links TRBV19 to TRBJ2-7; 13 bases are shared with TRBD2. The junction had 17 bases not matched to a gene; V was cut back by 5 bases and J by 4 bases. The germline gives CDR1 LNHDA, CDR2 SQIVND (reference sequence). The CDR3 is made up of 19 amino acids. The CDR3 nucleotides read TGTGCCAGTAGTCCCACCCGGACAGACGGACTAGCGGGAGTATACGAGCAGTACTTC. Protein sequence: CASSPTRTDGLAGVYEQYF.

The chain carries TRBV18 and TRBJ1-5; 11 bases fit TRBD1. Trimming removed 5 bases from V and 5 bases from J; junction bases left unmatched: 11. CDR1 is KGHSH and CDR2 is LQKENI in the germline V gene. The CDR3 is 17 amino acids. The CDR3 sequence: CASSADLRGQGDQPQHF. DNA of the CDR3: TGTGCCAGCTCAGCTGACCTAAGGGGACAGGGGGATCAGCCCCAGCATTTT.

This clone was picked up a small number of times. The chain is built from TRBV3-1 (or the pseudogene TRBV3-2) and TRBJ2-1, with D possibly TRBD2 on 6 matching bases. The germline CDR1 and CDR2 sequences are LGHDT and YNNKEL (reference sequence). Trimming took 2 bases from V and 0 from J, leaving 17 bases between them. The CDR3 extends over 18 amino acids. In nucleotides, the CDR3 is TGTGCCAGCAGCCAAAGAAGGGCGGGATGGTCCTCCTACAATGAGCAGTTCTTC. It is translated as CASSQRRAGWSSYNEQFF.

This clone was seen only a few times. The rearrangement links TRBV5-4 to TRBJ2-3; 9 bases match TRBD1. CDR1 SGHNT and CDR2 YYREEE come from the germline V gene (reference sequence). There are 14 residues in the CDR3. J was trimmed by 5 bases and V by 6 bases; bases with no gene match: 7. DNA of the CDR3: TGTGCCAGCAAACCGGGACAGGGTGAAGATACGCAGTATTTT. It codes for CASKPGQGEDTQYF.

This chain connects TRBV4-1 to TRBJ2-3, with TRBD2 matching over 10 bases. Germline CDR1 MGHRA, CDR2 YSYEKL. After removal of 3 bases from V and 5 bases from J, the junction contained 5 bases not matched to a gene. The CDR3 extends over 15 amino acids. This CDR3 is CASSHLAGAIDTQYF. CDR3 coding DNA: TGCGCCAGCAGCCATCTAGCGGGAGCAATAGATACGCAGTATTTT.

The V and J genes are TRBV4-2 and TRBJ2-3; D is possibly TRBD2 (5 bases). Trimming left V 2 bases short and J 1 base short, with 16 bases between. Germline V lookup: CDR1 LGHNA, CDR2 YNFKEQ. CDR3 size: 17 residues. CDR3: CASSQLTDISGTDTQYF. The CDR3, as DNA: TGTGCCAGCAGCCAACTCACCGATATTAGCGGCACAGATACGCAGTATTTT.

The rearrangement links TRBV10-3 to TRBJ1-2; 10 positions agree with TRBD1. CDR1 is ENHRY and CDR2 is SYGVKD in the germline V gene. The ends lost 0 bases at V and 3 bases at J; junction bases unmatched: 4. This CDR3 region has 16 residues. Here the CDR3 DNA reads TGTGCCATCAGTGAGTCGCGGACAGGGGGGTACTATGGCTACACCTTC. Translation gives CAISESRTGGYYGYTF.

This clone was seen a handful of times. The rearrangement links TRBV6-4 to TRBJ2-1; 10 bases align to TRBD2. The length of the CDR3 is 15 residues. The V and J ends lost 0 bases and 5 bases, in that order; junction bases with no gene match: 1. Germline CDR1 reads MRHNA; CDR2 reads SNTAGT. The CDR3 nucleotides read TGTGCCAGCAGTGACTCCACTAGCGGGAACAATGAGCAGTTCTTC. It translates to CASSDSTSGNNEQFF.

This rearrangement joins TRBV11-2 to TRBJ1-5, with TRBD1 matching over 7 bases. The ends lost 5 bases at V and 7 bases at J; junction bases unmatched: 8. The CDR3 is 14 residues long. From germline, CDR1 is SGHAT and CDR2 FQNNGV. CDR3 region: CASSRQGTGQPQHF. The CDR3 DNA sequence: TGTGCCAGCAGCCGACAGGGCACGGGGCAGCCCCAGCATTTT.

The CDR3 nucleotides are TGCGCCAGCAGCTTGACGACAGGGGGCCGTCAGCCCCAGCATTTT. Protein sequence: CASSLTTGGRQPQHF. The chain recombines TRBV5-1 with TRBJ1-5, with TRBD1 matching 10 bases. Germline V CDR1 and CDR2: SGHRS, YFSETQ. The junction had 4 bases not matched to a gene; V was cut back by 1 base and J by 6 bases. The CDR3 has 15 residues.

CDR3: CSVRLAAFSGELFF. CDR3 bases: TGCAGCGTTCGACTAGCGGCCTTCTCCGGGGAGCTGTTTTTT. V usage is TRBV29-1 and J usage is TRBJ2-2, with TRBD2 identical over 9 bases. CDR1 is SQVTM, CDR2 ANQGSEA, per germline. The CDR3 runs to 14 residues. J gave up 6 bases and V 5 bases, and 7 bases lay outside the gene matches.